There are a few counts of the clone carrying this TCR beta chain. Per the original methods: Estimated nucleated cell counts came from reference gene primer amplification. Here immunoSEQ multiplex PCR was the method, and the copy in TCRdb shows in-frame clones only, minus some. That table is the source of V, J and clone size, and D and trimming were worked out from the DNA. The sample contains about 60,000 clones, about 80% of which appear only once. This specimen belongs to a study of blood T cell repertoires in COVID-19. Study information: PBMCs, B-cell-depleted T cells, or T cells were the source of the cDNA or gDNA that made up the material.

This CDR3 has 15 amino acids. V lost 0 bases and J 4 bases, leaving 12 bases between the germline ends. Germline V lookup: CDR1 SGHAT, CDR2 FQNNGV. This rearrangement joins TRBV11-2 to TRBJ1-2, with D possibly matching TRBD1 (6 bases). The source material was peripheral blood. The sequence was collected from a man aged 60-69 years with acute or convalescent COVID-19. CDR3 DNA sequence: TGTGCCAGCAGCTTAGAAGGGGGAACTAGCTATGGCTACACCTTC. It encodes CASSLEGGTSYGYTF. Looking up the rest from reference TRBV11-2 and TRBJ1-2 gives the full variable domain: EAGVAQSPRYKIIEKRQSVAFWCNPISGHATLYWYQQILGQGPKLLIQFQNNGVVDDSQLPKDRFSAERLKGVDSTLKIQPAKLEDSAVYLCASSLEGGTSYGYTFGSGTRLTVV.